One sample yielded the 20 T cell receptor beta chains listed below, sequenced in a study of blood T cell repertoires in COVID-19. Clones were sequenced by immunoSEQ multiplex PCR, and TCRdb holds only the in-frame ones, with some missing. In the table there are about 180,000 clones, 70% to 90% of which are singletons. Sequencing was done on a sample of peripheral blood. The receptors originated from a human donor with active or convalescent COVID-19. The donor label of this sample is uncertain.

This chain joins TRBV11-2 and TRBJ2-6; TRBD2 matches at 11 bases. J gave up 0 bases and V 4 bases, and 5 bases lay outside the gene matches. The CDR3 covers 18 residues. Looked up from germline, CDR1 is SGHAT and CDR2 is FQNNGV. CDR3 protein: CASSSRTSGSSGANVLTF. The CDR3, as DNA: TGTGCCAGCAGCTCCCGAACTAGCGGGAGCTCTGGGGCCAACGTCCTGACTTTC.

The chain employs TRBV4-2 and TRBJ2-2; 9 bases line up with TRBD2. J gave up 6 bases and V 0 bases, and 8 bases lay outside the gene matches. The CDR3 runs 17 residues. CDR1 and CDR2 from the germline V gene are LGHNA and YNFKEQ. The CDR3: CASSQDGPAGGAGELFF. CDR3 nucleotides: TGTGCCAGCAGCCAAGATGGGCCAGCGGGGGGCGCCGGGGAGCTGTTTTTT.

The rearrangement links TRBV27 to TRBJ2-1; 12 bases agree with TRBD2. Germline CDR1 reads MNHEY; CDR2 reads SMNVEV (reference sequence). The J segment lost 9 bases and the V segment lost 8 bases, leaving 20 bases of the junction unmatched. The CDR3 has 18 amino acids. The CDR3 loop is CASSGASGRAGGYGEQFF. The CDR3 DNA is TGTGCCAGCTCGGGGGCTAGCGGGAGGGCCGGGGGATACGGTGAGCAGTTCTTC.

This chain joins TRBV19 and TRBJ2-1; 9 bases line up with TRBD2. J gave up 10 bases and V 3 bases, and 13 bases lay outside the gene matches. The germline gives CDR1 LNHDA, CDR2 SQIVND (reference sequence). CDR3 size: 16 residues. DNA for the CDR3: TGTGCCAGTAGTATCGGGCAGCCGGGACTAGCTTACGAGCAGTTCTTC. It yields the protein CASSIGQPGLAYEQFF.

This chain uses TRBV5-1 with TRBJ1-4; D is possibly TRBD1 (5 bases). Germline V gene lookup returns CDR1 SGHRS and CDR2 YFSETQ. The CDR3 spans 16 residues. V gave up 4 bases and J gave up 4 bases, with 17 bases separating them. CDR3 sequence: CASSQTAGYSNEKLFF. CDR3 coding DNA: TGCGCCAGCAGCCAGACCGCAGGGTATAGTAATGAAAAACTGTTTTTT.

This chain uses TRBV28 with TRBJ2-2, with TRBD2 matching 10 bases. The germline gives CDR1 MDHEN, CDR2 SYDVKM. Germline trimming cut 4 bases from V and 7 bases from J; bases unmatched to any gene: 9. The CDR3 sequence is 16 residues long. In nucleotides, the CDR3 is TGTGCCAGCAGTTCGAGCGGGGGGGCGTTAGGCGGGGAGCTGTTTTTT. Amino acid sequence: CASSSSGGALGGELFF.

V gene TRBV7-9 combines with J gene TRBJ2-3, with TRBD2 identical over 13 bases. The CDR3 has 18 amino acids. V dropped 6 bases and J dropped 5; count of bases not matched to a gene: 14. CDR1 and CDR2 from the germline V gene are SEHNR and FQNEAQ (reference sequence). CDR3 coding DNA: TGTGCCAGCAGTTCCCCAGAGACTAGCGGGGGGCCGAAAGATACGCAGTATTTT. Protein: CASSSPETSGGPKDTQYF.

This sequence joins TRBV4-1 and TRBJ1-4; TRBD1 might be the D (5 bases). Germline CDR1 and CDR2: MGHRA and YSYEKL. Between the trimmed V and J ends, which lost 6 bases and 7 bases, there was a span of 21 bases. The CDR3 length is 16 residues. For the CDR3, the DNA is TGCGCCAGCAGTCAGCCCAGACGGGGGGTTAGTGAAAAACTGTTTTTT. Amino acid sequence: CASSQPRRGVSEKLFF.

The chain couples TRBV5-1 to TRBJ1-1; 7 bases match TRBD1. Germline V lookup: CDR1 SGHRS, CDR2 YFSETQ. The CDR3 has 14 residues. With 0 bases clipped from V and 3 bases from J, the junction kept 2 bases outside the gene matches. The CDR3 spells CASSLGDSYTEAFF. CDR3 bases: TGCGCCAGCAGCTTGGGGGACAGCTACACTGAAGCTTTCTTT.

The V gene is TRBV15, the J gene TRBJ1-4; no clear D. This CDR3 region has 17 residues. Trimming left V 1 base short and J 5 bases short, with 17 bases between. Per the germline V gene, CDR1 is LNHNV and CDR2 is YYDKDF (reference sequence). This CDR3 reads CATSRGKGSGKNEKLFF. The CDR3 nucleotides are TGTGCCACCAGCAGAGGGAAAGGTTCAGGCAAGAATGAAAAACTGTTTTTT.

J is TRBJ1-2 and V is TRBV18; TRBD1 agrees at 11 bases. This CDR3 contains 15 residues. J was trimmed by 2 bases and V by 5 bases; bases with no gene match: 4. The V gene's germline CDR1 is KGHSH and CDR2 LQKENI. The CDR3 reads CASSSGQGGNYGYTF. The DNA of the CDR3 is TGTGCCAGCTCATCGGGACAGGGGGGAAACTATGGCTACACCTTC. Filled out from reference TRBV18 and TRBJ1-2, the complete variable domain reads NAGVMQNPRHLVRRRGQEARLRCSPMKGHSHVYWYRQLPEEGLKFMVYLQKENIIDESGMPKERFSAEFPKEGPSILRIQQVVRGDSAAYFCASSSGQGGNYGYTFGSGTRLTVV.

The gene calls are TRBV4-1 and TRBJ2-3; TRBD2 is a possible D gene (5 bases). The length of the CDR3 is 13 residues. Trimming took off 0 bases at V and 6 bases at J, with 7 bases between the two ends. Germline V gene data show CDR1 as MGHRA and CDR2 as YSYEKL. CDR3 sequence reads: CASSQERGDTQYF. The CDR3 coding sequence is TGCGCCAGCAGCCAAGAACGAGGGGATACGCAGTATTTT.

This clone has a handful of counts. The genes are TRBV23-1 and TRBJ1-3; D ambiguous. Being an ORF, TRBV23-1 has a function that is uncertain. This CDR3 contains 18 residues. V lost 1 base to trimming and J lost 3 bases, with 19 bases between them. CDR3 region: CASSQYCSRPGYGNTIYF. The CDR3 nucleotides are TGCGCCAGCAGTCAATATTGTTCCCGCCCGGGGTATGGAAACACCATATATTTT.

The genes are TRBV30 and TRBJ1-5; no reliable D call. The CDR3 runs 11 residues. The germline V gene encodes CDR1 GTSNPN and CDR2 SVGIG (reference sequence). Trimming left V 0 bases short and J 11 bases short, with 8 bases between. For the CDR3, the DNA is TGTGCCTGGAGTGTACGGGGAACCCAGCATTTT. Protein product: CAWSVRGTQHF. The full variable domain, rest sourced from reference TRBV30 and TRBJ1-5, is SQTIHQWPATLVQPVGSPLSLECTVEGTSNPNLYWYRQAAGRGLQLLFYSVGIGQISSEVPQNLSASRPQDRQFILSSKKLLLSDSGFYLCAWSVRGTQHFGDGTRLSIL.

This chain links TRBV12-3 or TRBV12-4 with TRBJ2-7, with 7 bases lining up with TRBD2. J lost 7 bases, V lost 4 bases, and 7 bases had no gene match. The CDR3 consists of 13 residues. CDR3 loop: CASSSLAAREQYF. The CDR3 nucleotides are TGTGCCAGCAGTTCCCTAGCGGCGCGGGAGCAGTACTTC.

The V gene is TRBV7-3, the J gene TRBJ2-7, with 9 nucleotides matching TRBD1. Germline CDR1 and CDR2: SGHTA and FQGTGA. Losses at the gene ends were 5 bases for V and 5 bases for J; bases not matched to a gene: 10. CDR3 length: 15 amino acids. The CDR3 coding sequence is TGTGCCAGCAGCCTGGGTGGGACAGGGTTTGACGAGCAGTACTTC. This codes for CASSLGGTGFDEQYF.

The V and J genes are TRBV7-3 and TRBJ2-1; tentative D call: TRBD2 (6 bases). The V gene's germline CDR1 is SGHTA and CDR2 FQGTGA. The V end was cut by 5 bases, the J end by 1 base, with 15 bases between. CDR3 length: 16 amino acids. The CDR3 sequence: CASSPITGGSYNEQFF. Written as DNA, the CDR3 is TGTGCCAGCAGCCCAATCACCGGGGGTTCCTACAATGAGCAGTTCTTC. The entire variable domain, with the rest obtained from reference TRBV7-3 and TRBJ2-1, is as follows: GAGVSQTPSNKVTEKGKYVELRCDPISGHTALYWYRQSLGQGPEFLIYFQGTGAADDSGLPNDRFFAVRPEGSVSTLKIQRTERGDSAVYLCASSPITGGSYNEQFFGPGTRLTVL.

The J gene is TRBJ1-2, the V gene TRBV7-2, with D possibly being TRBD1 (5 bases). Germline V gene sequence: CDR1 SGHTA, CDR2 FQGNSA. V lost 2 bases, J lost 1 base, and 11 bases lay in between. This CDR3 contains 15 residues. The CDR3 DNA reads as TGTGCCAGCAGCTTACACCGGGGGGATAACTATGGCTACACCTTC. Translation gives CASSLHRGDNYGYTF.

The rearrangement joins TRBV18 to TRBJ1-5; TRBD1 might be the D (6 bases). V gave up 1 base and J gave up 7 bases, with 14 bases separating them. From germline, CDR1 is KGHSH and CDR2 LQKENI. The CDR3 runs to 15 residues. CDR3 sequence: CASSPQRDKGQPQHF. CDR3 DNA sequence: TGTGCCAGCTCACCACAGCGGGACAAAGGACAGCCCCAGCATTTT.

This chain connects TRBV11-2 to TRBJ2-3, with 8 bases that match TRBD2. This CDR3 comprises 17 residues. CDR1 is SGHAT, CDR2 FQNNGV, per germline. V was clipped by 5 bases and J by 0 bases; unmatched bases: 10. The CDR3 nucleotides read TGTGCCAGCAGCCCTCCACTAGCGGCCCTAAGCACAGATACGCAGTATTTT. Translation: CASSPPLAALSTDTQYF. The full variable domain, with the rest looked up from reference TRBV11-2 and TRBJ2-3, is EAGVAQSPRYKIIEKRQSVAFWCNPISGHATLYWYQQILGQGPKLLIQFQNNGVVDDSQLPKDRFSAERLKGVDSTLKIQPAKLEDSAVYLCASSPPLAALSTDTQYFGPGTRLTVL.